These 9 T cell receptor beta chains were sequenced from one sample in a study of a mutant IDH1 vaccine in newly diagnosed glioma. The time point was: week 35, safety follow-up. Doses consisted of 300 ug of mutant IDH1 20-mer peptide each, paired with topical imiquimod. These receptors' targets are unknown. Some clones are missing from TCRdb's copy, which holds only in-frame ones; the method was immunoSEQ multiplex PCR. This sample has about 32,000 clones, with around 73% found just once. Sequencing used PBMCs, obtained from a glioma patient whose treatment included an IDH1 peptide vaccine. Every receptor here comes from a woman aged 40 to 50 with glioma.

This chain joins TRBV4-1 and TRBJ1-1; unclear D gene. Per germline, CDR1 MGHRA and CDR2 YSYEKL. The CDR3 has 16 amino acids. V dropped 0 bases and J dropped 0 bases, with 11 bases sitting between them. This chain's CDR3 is CASSQDRFRVNTEAFF. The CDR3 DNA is TGCGCCAGCAGCCAAGATCGCTTTCGGGTGAACACTGAAGCTTTCTTT.

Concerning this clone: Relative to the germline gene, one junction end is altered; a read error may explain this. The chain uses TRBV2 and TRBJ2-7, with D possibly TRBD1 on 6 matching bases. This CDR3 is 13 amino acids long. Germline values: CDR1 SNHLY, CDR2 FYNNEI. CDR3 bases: TGTGCCTGTTCCCAGACAGGCAACTACGCGCAGTACTTC. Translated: CACSQTGNYAQYF.

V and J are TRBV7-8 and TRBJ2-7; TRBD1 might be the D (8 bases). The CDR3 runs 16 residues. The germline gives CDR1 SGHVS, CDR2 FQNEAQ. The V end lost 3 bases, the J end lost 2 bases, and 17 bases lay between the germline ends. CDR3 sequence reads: CASSFYRGGVTYEQYF. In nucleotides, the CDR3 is TGTGCCAGCAGCTTTTACAGGGGGGGGGTGACCTACGAGCAGTACTTC.

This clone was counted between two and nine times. This CDR3 is CASSLVAPGQGTEAFF. The CDR3, as DNA: TGTGCCAGCAGCTTAGTCGCACCGGGACAGGGAACTGAAGCTTTCTTT. The V gene is TRBV7-8, the J gene TRBJ1-1; 9 nucleotides match TRBD1. The CDR3 has 16 amino acids. The trim removed 1 base at V and 5 bases at J, leaving 8 bases unmatched. The V gene's germline CDR1 is SGHVS and CDR2 FQNEAQ. The full variable domain, in which reference TRBV7-8 and TRBJ1-1 provide the parts outside the CDR3, is GAGVSQSPRYKVAKRGQDVALRCDPISGHVSLFWYQQALGQGPEFLTYFQNEAQLDKSGLPSDRFFAERPEGSVSTLKIQRTQQEDSAVYLCASSLVAPGQGTEAFFGQGTRLTVV.

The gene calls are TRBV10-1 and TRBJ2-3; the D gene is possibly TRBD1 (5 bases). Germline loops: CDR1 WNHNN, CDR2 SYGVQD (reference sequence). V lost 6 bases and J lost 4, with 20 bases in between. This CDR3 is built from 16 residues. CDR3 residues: CASSSTRTLGADTQYF. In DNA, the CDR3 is TGCGCCAGCAGCAGTACCCGGACCCTAGGGGCAGATACGCAGTATTTT.

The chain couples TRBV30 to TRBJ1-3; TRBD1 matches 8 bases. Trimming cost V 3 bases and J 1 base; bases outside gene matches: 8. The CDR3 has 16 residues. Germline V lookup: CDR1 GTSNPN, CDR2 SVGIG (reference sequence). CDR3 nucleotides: TGTGCCTGGAGCTGGCCGGACAGGGTTTCTGGAAACACCATATATTTT. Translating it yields CAWSWPDRVSGNTIYF.

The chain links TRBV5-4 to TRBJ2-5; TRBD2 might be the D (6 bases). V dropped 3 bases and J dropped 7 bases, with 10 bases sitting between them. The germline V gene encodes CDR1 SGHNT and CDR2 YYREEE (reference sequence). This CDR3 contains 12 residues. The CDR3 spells CASSSGEATQYF. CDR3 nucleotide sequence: TGTGCCAGCAGCTCGGGGGAAGCGACCCAGTACTTC.

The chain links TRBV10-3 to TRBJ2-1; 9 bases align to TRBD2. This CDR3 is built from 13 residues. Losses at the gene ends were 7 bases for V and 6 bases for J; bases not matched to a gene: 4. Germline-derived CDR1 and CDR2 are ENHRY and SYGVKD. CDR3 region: CAIMSGGSNEQFF. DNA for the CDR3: TGTGCCATCATGAGCGGGGGGAGCAATGAGCAGTTCTTC.

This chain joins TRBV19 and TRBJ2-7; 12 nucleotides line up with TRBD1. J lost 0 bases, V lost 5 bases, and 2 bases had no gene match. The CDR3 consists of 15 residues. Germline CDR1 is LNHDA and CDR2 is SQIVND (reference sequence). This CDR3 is CASSAGQGASYEQYF. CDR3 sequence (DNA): TGTGCCAGTAGTGCGGGACAGGGGGCCTCCTACGAGCAGTACTTC. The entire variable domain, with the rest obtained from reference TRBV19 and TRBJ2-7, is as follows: DGGITQSPKYLFRKEGQNVTLSCEQNLNHDAMYWYRQDPGQGLRLIYYSQIVNDFQKGDIAEGYSVSREKKESFPLTVTSAQKNPTAFYLCASSAGQGASYEQYFGPGTRLTVT.